The 3 T cell receptor beta chains listed next were all sequenced from one sample in a study of Ad26.COV2.S vaccination and SARS-CoV-2 variants. The treatment here: 15 to 20 received Ad26.COV2.S at low or high dose, single or two shots; five or six received placebo; per-sample allocation not given. The samples date from day 63 after the first vaccine or placebo injection. Produced via immunoSEQ multiplex PCR; TCRdb's table is partial and in-frame only. The sample lists hundreds of thousands of clones, more than 80% occurring once. The source was peripheral blood, collected in a trial of Ad26.COV2.S vaccine versus placebo. The source of these receptors is a person between 18 and 60 years old who received the Ad26.COV2.S COVID-19 vaccine or a placebo.

This chain uses TRBV27 with TRBJ1-4; weak D call: TRBD1 (6 bases). The CDR3 runs 16 residues. The V and J ends lost 4 bases and 1 base respectively, with 13 bases between them. Germline V gives CDR1 MNHEY, CDR2 SMNVEV (reference sequence). The CDR3 loop reads CASSSFTGITNEKLFF. The CDR3 region has the DNA TGTGCCAGCAGTTCCTTTACAGGGATAACTAATGAAAAACTGTTTTTT.

The V gene is TRBV6-5, the J gene TRBJ1-2, with 8 bases lining up with TRBD1. Trimming removed 6 bases from V and 4 bases from J; junction bases left unmatched: 7. This CDR3 region has 14 residues. Germline assignment: CDR1 MNHEY and CDR2 SVGAGI. The CDR3 is CASSQDRDFYGYTF. CDR3 sequence (DNA): TGTGCCAGCAGCCAGGACAGGGACTTCTATGGCTACACCTTC.

The genes are TRBV12-3 or TRBV12-4 and TRBJ1-1; D unresolved. Deletions cut 3 bases from V and 4 bases from J, with 6 bases between. This CDR3 has 12 amino acids. CDR3 sequence: CASSLGLTEAFF. The CDR3 bases are TGTGCCAGCAGTTTGGGCCTCACTGAAGCTTTCTTT.